The 4 T cell receptor beta chains listed next were all sequenced from one sample in a study of siplizumab effects on memory and regulatory T cells. Libraries were prepared by immunoSEQ multiplex PCR; TCRdb keeps only in-frame clonotypes and omits some of them. The profile shows roughly 70,000 clones, 93% of them singletons. Sequencing was performed on CD8+ T cells sorted from blood. The receptor source for this set is a human donor in good health.

The genes are TRBV4-1 and TRBJ2-7; no clear D gene. Germline CDR1 MGHRA, CDR2 YSYEKL. Trimming took off 3 bases at V and 1 base at J, with 19 bases between the two ends. This CDR3 has 17 amino acids. CDR3 bases: TGCGCCAGCAGCCAGGATCACCTCCCGGCACCATCCTACGAGCAGTACTTC. Translating it yields CASSQDHLPAPSYEQYF.

J is TRBJ2-4 and V is TRBV7-6; the D gene is possibly TRBD2 (6 bases). V was clipped by 5 bases and J by 6 bases, with 8 bases between them. The CDR3 consists of 12 residues. Germline V lookup: CDR1 SGHVS, CDR2 FNYEAQ. The CDR3 DNA sequence: TGTGCCAGCAGCCTGGAGGGAAACATTCAGTACTTC. Amino acid sequence: CASSLEGNIQYF.

This chain connects TRBV6-5 to TRBJ1-6; D gene uncertain. Germline loops: CDR1 MNHEY, CDR2 SVGAGI. V lost 5 bases and J 7 bases, leaving 9 bases between the germline ends. The CDR3 runs to 13 residues. CDR3 DNA sequence: TGTGCCAGCAGTCCCTCCTTGAATTCACCCCTCCACTTT. This encodes CASSPSLNSPLHF.

The V and J genes are TRBV4-2 and TRBJ2-3; 10 positions match TRBD2. This CDR3 is 19 amino acids long. Germline CDR1 is LGHNA and CDR2 is YNFKEQ. The J segment lost 0 bases and the V segment lost 0 bases, leaving 9 bases of the junction unmatched. Here the CDR3 reads CASSQDRASGGSSTDTQYF. The CDR3 DNA reads TGTGCCAGCAGCCAAGATCGGGCTAGCGGGGGTTCTAGCACAGATACGCAGTATTTT.